This passage covers 14 T cell receptor beta chains from one sample sequenced in a study of blood T cell repertoires in COVID-19 (dated by TCRdb to the early 2020s). Library generation was performed with the immunoSEQ multiplex PCR assay. TCRdb retrieved this table from immuneACCESS and kept in-frame rearrangements only. Not all clones are present; in checked studies, unresolved V genes account for under half, and no reason is known for the remainder. Within this sample are approximately 190,000 clones, with 80% to 90% of them counted one time only. The top ten hold around an eighth of the sample. The sequencing sample was made of peripheral blood. Receptor source: a man younger than 45 with active or convalescent COVID-19.

V usage is TRBV19 and J usage is TRBJ2-2, with 11 bases identical to TRBD2. There are 18 residues in the CDR3. The V and J ends lost 0 bases and 0 bases, in that order; junction bases with no gene match: 3. CDR1 and CDR2 from the germline V gene are LNHDA and SQIVND (reference sequence). The CDR3 reads CASSIDASGGPNTGELFF. DNA of the CDR3: TGTGCCAGTAGTATAGATGCTAGCGGGGGGCCGAACACCGGGGAGCTGTTTTTT.

This rearrangement joins TRBV10-3 to TRBJ2-1, with 13 bases lining up with TRBD2. The germline V gene encodes CDR1 ENHRY and CDR2 SYGVKD. V lost 6 bases to trimming and J lost 7 bases; unmatched junction nucleotides: 3. This CDR3 has 14 amino acids. CDR3 DNA sequence: TGTGCCATCAGCTCGACTAGCGGGAGGAATGAGCAGTTCTTC. Protein product: CAISSTSGRNEQFF.

The rearrangement joins TRBV5-6 to TRBJ2-3; weak D call: TRBD1 (6 bases). This CDR3 is 15 amino acids long. V gave up 3 bases and J gave up 3 bases, with 14 bases separating them. Germline V gene lookup returns CDR1 SGHDT and CDR2 YYEEEE. The CDR3 nucleotides read TGTGCCAGCAGCTATAGACAGGCCTCGACAGATACGCAGTATTTT. Its translation is CASSYRQASTDTQYF.

The chain employs TRBV10-3 and TRBJ2-7, with a weak D call TRBD2 (6 bases). Germline assignment: CDR1 ENHRY and CDR2 SYGVKD. CDR3 size: 12 residues. Trimming removed 6 bases from V and 7 bases from J, with 13 bases in between. The CDR3 region is CAISEEGREQYV. CDR3 sequence (DNA): TGTGCCATCAGCGAGGAGGGGAGGGAGCAGTACGTC.

This chain links TRBV4-3 with TRBJ2-2, with TRBD2 identical over 9 bases. CDR1 LGHNA and CDR2 YSLEER come from the germline V gene. CDR3 length equals 18 residues. Unmatched junction bases numbered 11, after V lost 0 bases and J lost 6 bases. CDR3 DNA sequence: TGCGCCAGCAGCCAAGATCCACCTAGCGGGATACTTTCCGGGGAGCTGTTTTTT. Protein: CASSQDPPSGILSGELFF.

The chain has TRBV9 and TRBJ2-1; 7 bases match TRBD2. This CDR3 region has 14 residues. Trimming took 0 bases from V and 6 from J; bases not matched to a gene: 3. Germline CDR1 reads SGDLS; CDR2 reads YYNGEE. The CDR3 DNA follows: TGTGCCAGCAGCGTAGCGGGCGGGAGCAATGAGCAGTTCTTC. Protein sequence: CASSVAGGSNEQFF.

This chain uses TRBV5-1 with TRBJ2-7, with 12 bases fitting TRBD1. The CDR3 totals 14 residues. Losses at the gene ends were 4 bases for V and 6 bases for J; bases not matched to a gene: 5. Germline CDR1 is SGHRS and CDR2 is YFSETQ. The CDR3 sequence: CASSIGTGGVEQYF. CDR3 sequence (DNA): TGCGCCAGCAGCATTGGGACAGGGGGCGTCGAGCAGTACTTC.

The rearrangement joins TRBV5-1 to TRBJ2-3, with TRBD1 identical over 8 bases. The CDR3 sequence is 14 residues long. The J segment lost 4 bases and the V segment lost 0 bases, leaving 1 base of the junction unmatched. The germline CDR1 and CDR2 sequences are SGHRS and YFSETQ. The CDR3 sequence is CASSLGTGPDTQYF. In DNA, the CDR3 is TGCGCCAGCAGCTTGGGGACAGGGCCAGATACGCAGTATTTT.

This clone was picked up a small number of times. The J gene is TRBJ1-6, the V gene TRBV10-2; maybe TRBD1 (6 bases). Trimming shortened V by 4 bases and J by 7 bases, and 11 bases separated the two germline ends. The CDR3 length is 14 residues. The V gene's germline CDR1 is WSHSY and CDR2 SAAADI. CDR3 in amino acids: CASSAGQWNSPLHF. CDR3 sequence (DNA): TGCGCCAGCAGTGCCGGACAGTGGAATTCACCCCTCCACTTT.

This chain connects TRBV2 to TRBJ2-7, with unresolved D. Germline-derived CDR1 and CDR2 are SNHLY and FYNNEI. This CDR3 is 13 amino acids long. V dropped 2 bases and J dropped 4 bases, with 9 bases sitting between them. The CDR3 loop is CASSELGVYEQYV. The CDR3 region has the DNA TGTGCCAGCAGTGAATTAGGAGTTTACGAGCAGTACGTC.

This clone has only one observation. The genes are TRBV2 and TRBJ1-1, with D possibly TRBD1 on 5 matching bases. The CDR3 spans 14 residues. V was trimmed by 3 bases and J by 3 bases, leaving 11 bases between them. The germline CDR1 and CDR2 sequences are SNHLY and FYNNEI. The CDR3, as DNA: TGTGCCAGCAGTGAGCAGGGAAGGGACACTGAAGCTTTCTTT. Translation: CASSEQGRDTEAFF. Based on the CDR3 plus reference TRBV2 and TRBJ1-1, the full variable domain is EPEVTQTPSHQVTQMGQEVILRCVPISNHLYFYWYRQILGQKVEFLVSFYNNEISEKSEIFDDQFSVERPDGSNFTLKIRSTKLEDSAMYFCASSEQGRDTEAFFGQGTRLTVV.

The gene calls are TRBV3-1 (or the pseudogene TRBV3-2) and TRBJ1-2, with D possibly TRBD1 on 6 matching bases. V gave up 4 bases and J gave up 4 bases, with 13 bases separating them. This CDR3 contains 14 residues. Germline V lookup: CDR1 LGHDT, CDR2 YNNKEL (reference sequence). The CDR3 sequence: CASSPLTGSYGYTF. CDR3 bases: TGTGCCAGCAGCCCCCTTACAGGGAGCTATGGCTACACCTTC.

This chain uses TRBV7-8 with TRBJ2-7; 10 bases match TRBD2. The V segment lost 2 bases and the J segment 0 bases; nucleotides outside the gene matches: 10. This CDR3 comprises 18 residues. Germline values: CDR1 SGHVS, CDR2 FQNEAQ. This CDR3 is CASSLNPSGGADSYEQYV. In DNA form, the CDR3 reads TGTGCCAGCAGCTTAAACCCTAGCGGGGGCGCTGACTCCTACGAGCAGTACGTC.

This clone was picked up one time. The V and J genes are TRBV28 and TRBJ1-6; D might be TRBD1 (5 bases). Per the germline V gene, CDR1 is MDHEN and CDR2 is SYDVKM. CDR3 length equals 14 residues. Trimming cost V 9 bases and J 10 bases, with 19 bases left between them. CDR3 residues: CASTGPVESSPLHF. For the CDR3, the DNA is TGTGCCAGTACAGGCCCTGTCGAATCATCACCCCTCCACTTT.